Listed below are T cell receptor beta chains from one sample, sequenced in a study of T cells in Graves' hyperthyroidism and ophthalmopathy. TCRdb re-analysed the multiplex PCR reads in MiXCR, keeping a single row per CDR3 protein. The sample consists of around 420,000 distinct CDR3 sequences, approximately 15% of them appearing once. The specimen sequenced was blood. These receptors all stem from a woman aged 18-29 years with Graves' hyperthyroidism. Both conserved end residues are part of each CDR3. The D gene is left open where the match is weak. For some rows the clone size is stated as once, few or many, or as a class when expanded; others skip it.

cdr3_aa,cdr3_nt,j_call,clone_size,d_call,v_call
CASTDGTGYGGYTF,TGTGCCAGCACCGACGGGACAGGGTATGGTGGCTACACCTTC,TRBJ1-2,many,TRBD1,TRBV6-1
CASSGTSGGVDTQYF,TGTGCCAGCAGTGGGACTAGCGGGGGGGTAGATACGCAGTATTTT,TRBJ2-3,many,TRBD2,TRBV6-1
CASSLYAQSSYGYTF,TGTGCCAGCAGCTTATACGCCCAAAGCAGCTATGGCTACACCTTC,TRBJ1-2,many,NA,TRBV7-6
CASSPVPDRNTEAFF,TGTGCCAGCTCACCAGTACCGGACAGGAACACTGAAGCTTTCTTT,TRBJ1-1,many,NA,TRBV18
CATSSVMTDTGELFF,TGTGCCACCAGTTCAGTGATGACCGACACCGGGGAGCTGTTTTTT,TRBJ2-2,many,NA,TRBV24-1
CASSLGAGGGADTQYF,TGTGCCAGCAGCTTAGGAGCGGGGGGGGGCGCAGATACGCAGTATTTT,TRBJ2-3,many,TRBD2,TRBV5-8
CATSDPQGAQETQYF,TGTGCCACCAGTGATCCTCAGGGGGCCCAAGAGACCCAGTACTTC,TRBJ2-5,many,TRBD1,TRBV24-1
CASSSRRGVNEKLFF,TGTGCCAGCAGTTCTCGAAGGGGAGTGAATGAAAAACTGTTTTTT,TRBJ1-4,NA,NA,TRBV6-6
CASSYRGGRDEQYF,TGTGCCAGCAGTTACCGGGGGGGCCGGGACGAGCAGTACTTC,TRBJ2-7,many,TRBD2,TRBV6-1
CASSPGTSGYAYNEQFF,TGCGCCAGCAGCCCAGGGACTAGCGGGTATGCCTACAATGAGCAGTTCTTC,TRBJ2-1,few,TRBD2,TRBV5-1
CASSLESGRANTEAFF,TGTGCCAGCAGTTTAGAATCAGGGAGGGCGAACACTGAAGCTTTCTTT,TRBJ1-1,NA,NA,TRBV28
CASSDSGRYQETQYF,TGCGCCAGCAGTGACAGCGGGCGGTACCAAGAGACCCAGTACTTC,TRBJ2-5,NA,NA,TRBV10-2
CASSSGLGSEQYF,TGTGCCAGCAGCTCCGGACTGGGTAGCGAGCAGTACTTC,TRBJ2-7,many,NA,TRBV7-3
CASSPRINEQFF,TGTGCCAGCAGTCCCCGGATAAATGAGCAGTTCTTC,TRBJ2-1,many,NA,TRBV7-2
CASSLESRSPVYGYTF,TGTGCCAGCAGCTTAGAGAGCCGTTCGCCCGTCTATGGCTACACCTTC,TRBJ1-2,NA,NA,TRBV7-2
CASSLTGGSGYTF,TGTGCCAGCAGTTTAACGGGGGGAAGTGGCTACACCTTC,TRBJ1-2,many,NA,TRBV12-3/TRBV12-4
CASNPRSGGISYNEQFF,TGTGCCAGCAATCCGAGGAGCGGGGGGATATCCTACAATGAGCAGTTCTTC,TRBJ2-1,many,TRBD2,TRBV2
CASSWRTSGGSPDTQYF,TGCGCCAGCAGCTGGAGGACTAGCGGGGGGTCTCCAGATACGCAGTATTTT,TRBJ2-3,many,TRBD2,TRBV5-1
CSARDPRLRVSNQPQHF,TGCAGTGCTAGAGATCCCCGCCTCAGAGTTAGCAATCAGCCCCAGCATTTT,TRBJ1-5,many,NA,TRBV20-1
CASSPDRTYDEQFF,TGTGCCAGCTCACCGGACAGAACCTACGATGAGCAGTTCTTC,TRBJ2-1,NA,NA,TRBV18
CASSTGMNQPQHF,TGTGCCAGCAGCACAGGGATGAATCAGCCCCAGCATTTT,TRBJ1-5,many,NA,TRBV28
CASSQGRRKGDTTEAFF,TGCGCCAGCAGCCAAGGGCGCAGGAAGGGAGATACCACTGAAGCTTTCTTT,TRBJ1-1,many,NA,TRBV4-1
CATSDQRTGNEQFF,TGTGCCACCAGTGATCAAAGGACTGGCAATGAGCAGTTCTTC,TRBJ2-1,NA,NA,TRBV3-1
CASSVTSGDYNEQFF,TGTGCCAGCAGCGTGACTAGCGGAGATTACAATGAGCAGTTCTTC,TRBJ2-1,many,TRBD2,TRBV9
CASSQGPGSYEQYF,TGTGCCAGCAGCCAAGGCCCTGGGTCCTACGAGCAGTACTTC,TRBJ2-7,NA,NA,TRBV3-1
CASRGGNGNTIYF,TGTGCCAGCAGAGGGGGTAATGGAAACACCATATATTTT,TRBJ1-3,NA,NA,TRBV6-2/TRBV6-3
CASKKAGPSYEQYF,TGTGCCAGTAAAAAAGCGGGTCCCTCCTACGAGCAGTACTTC,TRBJ2-7,many,NA,TRBV19
CSASGRGTDTQYF,TGCAGTGCTAGCGGGAGAGGCACAGATACGCAGTATTTT,TRBJ2-3,many,NA,TRBV20-1
CSARVAGGMNEQYF,TGCAGTGCTAGAGTAGCGGGAGGGATGAACGAGCAGTACTTC,TRBJ2-7,NA,TRBD2,TRBV20-1
CASSYSSGRANNEQFF,TGTGCCAGCAGTTACTCTAGCGGGAGGGCCAACAATGAGCAGTTCTTC,TRBJ2-1,many,TRBD2,TRBV6-5
CASSSGQGVYEQYF,TGTGCCAGCAGTTCCGGACAGGGTGTCTACGAGCAGTACTTC,TRBJ2-7,many,TRBD1,TRBV28
CSARRASSTDTQYF,TGCAGTGCTAGGAGGGCTTCTAGCACAGATACGCAGTATTTT,TRBJ2-3,few,NA,TRBV20-1
CATSDTDSGYTF,TGTGCCACCAGTGATACCGACAGTGGCTACACCTTC,TRBJ1-2,many,NA,TRBV24-1
CASSQDPGQGASYEQYF,TGCGCCAGCAGCCAAGACCCCGGACAGGGGGCTTCCTACGAGCAGTACTTC,TRBJ2-7,few,TRBD1,TRBV4-1
CASSRGTDTDTQYF,TGTGCCAGCAGCCGCGGGACTGACACAGATACGCAGTATTTT,TRBJ2-3,many,NA,TRBV25-1
CSARGGLGDTQYF,TGCAGTGCGAGGGGGGGGCTGGGAGATACGCAGTATTTT,TRBJ2-3,many,NA,TRBV20-1
CASSLEGALYEQYF,TGTGCCAGCAGCTTGGAGGGAGCCCTCTACGAGCAGTACTTC,TRBJ2-7,many,NA,TRBV11-2
CASSVQGPNQPQHF,TGTGCCAGCAGCGTACAGGGGCCAAATCAGCCCCAGCATTTT,TRBJ1-5,few,NA,TRBV9